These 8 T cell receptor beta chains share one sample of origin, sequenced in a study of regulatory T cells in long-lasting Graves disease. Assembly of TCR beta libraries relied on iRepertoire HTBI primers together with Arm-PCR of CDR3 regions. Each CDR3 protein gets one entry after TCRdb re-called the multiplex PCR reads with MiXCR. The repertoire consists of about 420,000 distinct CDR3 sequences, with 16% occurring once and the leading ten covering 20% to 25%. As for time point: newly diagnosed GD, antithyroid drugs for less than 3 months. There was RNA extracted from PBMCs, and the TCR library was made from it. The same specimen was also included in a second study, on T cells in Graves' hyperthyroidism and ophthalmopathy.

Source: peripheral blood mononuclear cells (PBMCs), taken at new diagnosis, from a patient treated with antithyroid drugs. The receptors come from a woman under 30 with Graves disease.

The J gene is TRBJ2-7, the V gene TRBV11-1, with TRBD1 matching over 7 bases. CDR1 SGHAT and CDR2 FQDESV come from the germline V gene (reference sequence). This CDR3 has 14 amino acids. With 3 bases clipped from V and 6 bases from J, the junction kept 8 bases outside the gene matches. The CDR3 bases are TGTGCCAGCAGCTTCGAGACAGGGCACTCCGAGCAGTACTTC. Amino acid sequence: CASSFETGHSEQYF.

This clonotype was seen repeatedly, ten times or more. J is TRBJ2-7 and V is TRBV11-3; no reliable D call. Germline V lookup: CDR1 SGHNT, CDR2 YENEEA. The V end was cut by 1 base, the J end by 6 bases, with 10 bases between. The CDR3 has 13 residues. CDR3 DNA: TGTGCCAGCAGCTTAGTAGGTCAGAGCGAGCAGTACTTC. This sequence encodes CASSLVGQSEQYF.

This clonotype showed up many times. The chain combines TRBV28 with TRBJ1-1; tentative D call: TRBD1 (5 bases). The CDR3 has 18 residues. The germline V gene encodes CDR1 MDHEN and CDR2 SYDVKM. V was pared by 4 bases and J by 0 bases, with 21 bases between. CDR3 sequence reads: CASSWMGGGGEMNTEAFF. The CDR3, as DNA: TGTGCCAGCAGTTGGATGGGGGGTGGGGGGGAAATGAACACTGAAGCTTTCTTT.

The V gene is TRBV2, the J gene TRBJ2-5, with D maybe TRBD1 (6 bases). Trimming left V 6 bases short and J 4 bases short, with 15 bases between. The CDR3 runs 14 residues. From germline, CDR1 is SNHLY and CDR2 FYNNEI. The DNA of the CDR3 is TGTGCCAGCAGGAAATCCCGGGACACAGAGACCCAGTACTTC. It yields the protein CASRKSRDTETQYF.

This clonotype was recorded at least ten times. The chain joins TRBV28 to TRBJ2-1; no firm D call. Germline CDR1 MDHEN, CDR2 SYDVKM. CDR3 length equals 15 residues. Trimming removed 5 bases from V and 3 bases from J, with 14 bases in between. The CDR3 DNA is TGTGCCAGCAGTGCCGAGACGCAGTACTACAATGAGCAGTTCTTC. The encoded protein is CASSAETQYYNEQFF.

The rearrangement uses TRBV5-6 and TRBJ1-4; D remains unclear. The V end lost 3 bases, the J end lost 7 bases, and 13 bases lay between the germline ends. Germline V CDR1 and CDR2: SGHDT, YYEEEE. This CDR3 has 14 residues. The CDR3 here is CASSYRVGSEKLFF. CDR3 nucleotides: TGTGCCAGCAGCTACCGGGTCGGCAGTGAAAAACTGTTTTTT.

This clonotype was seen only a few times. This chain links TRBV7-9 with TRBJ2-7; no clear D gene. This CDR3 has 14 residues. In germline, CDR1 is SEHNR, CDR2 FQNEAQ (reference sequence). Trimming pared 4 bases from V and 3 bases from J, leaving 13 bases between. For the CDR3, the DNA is TGTGCCAGCAGCTCCGGACGCATTATCTACGAGCAGTACTTC. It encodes CASSSGRIIYEQYF.

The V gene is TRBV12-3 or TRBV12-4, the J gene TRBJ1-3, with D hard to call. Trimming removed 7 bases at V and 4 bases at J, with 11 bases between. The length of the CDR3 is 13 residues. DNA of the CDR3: TGTGCCAGCACCCCCCCGGAAGGAAACACCATATATTTT. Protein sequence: CASTPPEGNTIYF.